What follows are 27 T cell receptor beta chains derived from one specimen sequenced in a study of post-analysis software for immune sequencing data. Study observations and caveats: Comparison of patients with controls showed 5 or 6 TRBV segments more frequent in patients, TRBV5-6, TRBV5-1 and TRBV20-1 among them.

Their target antigens are unknown. The library was made from cDNA and included unique molecular identifiers. One entry per CDR3 protein results from TCRdb running MiXCR on the PCR reads. The table includes roughly 670,000 distinct CDR3 sequences, roughly three fifths detected once. Sequencing was carried out using blood. The source of these receptors is a girl aged 2 to 10 with multiple sclerosis.

The chain carries TRBV6-4 and TRBJ2-3; 8 bases fit TRBD1. CDR3 length equals 15 residues. The V and J ends lost 6 bases and 4 bases, in that order; junction bases with no gene match: 9. The germline V gene encodes CDR1 MRHNA and CDR2 SNTAGT. This chain's CDR3 is CASSSGGASSDTQYF. CDR3 nucleotide sequence: TGTGCCAGCAGCTCAGGGGGCGCAAGCTCAGATACGCAGTATTTT.

J is TRBJ2-7 and V is TRBV9; 11 bases match TRBD1. The ends lost 0 bases at V and 4 bases at J; junction bases unmatched: 3. Germline V CDR1 and CDR2: SGDLS, YYNGEE. The CDR3 is 15 amino acids. In nucleotides, the CDR3 is TGTGCCAGCAGCGTAGACGGGGACAGGGGGTACGAGCAGTACTTC. This sequence encodes CASSVDGDRGYEQYF. Looking up the rest from reference TRBV9 and TRBJ2-7 gives the full variable domain: DSGVTQTPKHLITATGQRVTLRCSPRSGDLSVYWYQQSLDQGLQFLIQYYNGEERAKGNILERFSAQQFPDLHSELNLSSLELGDSALYFCASSVDGDRGYEQYFGPGTRLTVT.

The chain couples TRBV12-3 or TRBV12-4 to TRBJ2-3, with D possibly being TRBD2 (5 bases). CDR3 length: 15 residues. Deletions cut 8 bases from V and 0 bases from J, with 15 bases between. The CDR3 nucleotides read TGTGCCAGCGGAGTTGGAGCGGAGAGCACAGATACGCAGTATTTT. Amino acids: CASGVGAESTDTQYF.

This chain uses TRBV28 with TRBJ2-7, with D possibly being TRBD1 (5 bases). V lost 6 bases and J 7 bases, leaving 16 bases between the germline ends. CDR1 and CDR2 from the germline V gene are MDHEN and SYDVKM. The CDR3 sequence is 13 residues long. The CDR3 region has the DNA TGTGCCAGCAGGGGGCAGGGTGTGGGAGAGCAGTACTTC. Translated: CASRGQGVGEQYF.

The table lists this clonotype with a few counts. This chain connects TRBV30 to TRBJ2-5; D not certain. Trimming left V 0 bases short and J 3 bases short, with 2 bases between. The CDR3 consists of 11 residues. Germline CDR1 and CDR2: GTSNPN and SVGIG (reference sequence). CDR3 amino acids: CAWSVKETQYF. In nucleotides, the CDR3 is TGTGCCTGGAGTGTAAAAGAGACCCAGTACTTC.

The chain couples TRBV28 to TRBJ2-5; D possibly matches TRBD1 or TRBD2 (5 bases each). This CDR3 spans 13 amino acids. Germline V CDR1 and CDR2: MDHEN, SYDVKM. Trimming took 4 bases from V and 5 from J, leaving 11 bases between them. CDR3 nucleotide sequence: TGTGCCAGCAGTTCGGGACGAGCCGAGACCCAGTACTTC. Translating gives CASSSGRAETQYF.

In this sample, this clonotype turned up a few times. J is TRBJ2-1 and V is TRBV7-3; perhaps TRBD2 as D (5 bases). Germline CDR1 and CDR2: SGHTA and FQGTGA. The CDR3 contains 14 residues. Deletions cut 5 bases from V and 8 bases from J, with 16 bases between. CDR3 bases: TGTGCCAGCAGCCTCGGAGGCCCTCGCGATGAGCAGTTCTTC. Residues: CASSLGGPRDEQFF.

The rearrangement links TRBV12-3 or TRBV12-4 to TRBJ2-3; D is uncertain. The CDR3 contains 14 residues. Deletions cut 6 bases from V and 3 bases from J, with 13 bases between. The CDR3: CASSTSHRTDTQYF. The CDR3 DNA follows: TGTGCCAGCAGCACTTCCCATAGAACAGATACGCAGTATTTT.

The V gene is TRBV20-1, the J gene TRBJ2-5; the D call may be TRBD1 or TRBD2 (5 bases each). V was clipped by 0 bases and J by 2 bases, with 10 bases between them. This CDR3 has 14 amino acids. Germline loops: CDR1 DFQATT, CDR2 SNEGSKA (reference sequence). CDR3 residues: CSAREGPSQETQYF. In DNA, the CDR3 is TGCAGTGCTAGAGAGGGACCATCTCAAGAGACCCAGTACTTC.

The chain carries TRBV2 and TRBJ1-2; possible D gene TRBD1, 6 bases. The CDR3 covers 16 residues. Looked up from germline, CDR1 is SNHLY and CDR2 is FYNNEI. V lost 2 bases and J 4 bases, leaving 17 bases between the germline ends. In nucleotides, the CDR3 is TGTGCCAGCAGTGAATGGGGGCGGGGATCGGGCTATGGCTACACCTTC. It is translated as CASSEWGRGSGYGYTF.

This chain uses TRBV27 with TRBJ1-2, with D perhaps TRBD1 (6 bases). The CDR3 contains 14 residues. CDR1 MNHEY and CDR2 SMNVEV come from the germline V gene (reference sequence). V was trimmed by 2 bases and J by 7 bases, leaving 14 bases between them. Here the CDR3 reads CASSLKGLRGGYTF. CDR3 nucleotides: TGTGCCAGCAGTTTAAAAGGGCTCAGGGGTGGCTACACCTTC.

This clonotype came up once. The rearrangement links TRBV5-1 to TRBJ1-1; TRBD1 is a possible D gene (6 bases). The CDR3 has 13 amino acids. The germline V gene encodes CDR1 SGHRS and CDR2 YFSETQ. V lost 5 bases and J 3 bases, leaving 11 bases between the germline ends. CDR3 DNA: TGCGCCAGCAGTGACAGGAAAGACACTGAAGCTTTCTTT. It is translated as CASSDRKDTEAFF.

This clonotype turned up a few times. The chain is built from TRBV11-2 and TRBJ2-3, with D possibly matching TRBD1 (5 bases). Germline loops: CDR1 SGHAT, CDR2 FQNNGV. This CDR3 spans 14 amino acids. The germline V and J ends were trimmed by 6 bases and 6 bases, with 16 bases remaining between them. CDR3 in amino acids: CASSYGHFEDTQYF. The CDR3 coding sequence is TGTGCCAGCAGTTACGGACACTTCGAGGATACGCAGTATTTT.

The chain carries TRBV12-3 or TRBV12-4 and TRBJ1-6; 7 nucleotides line up with TRBD1. V trimming: 4 bases; J trimming: 10 bases; junction bases outside the gene matches: 7. CDR3 length: 14 amino acids. CDR3 in amino acids: CASSSDRDRSPLHF. The DNA for the CDR3 is TGTGCCAGCAGTTCAGACAGGGACCGATCACCCCTCCACTTT.

This clonotype was detected only once. The genes are TRBV12-5 and TRBJ2-7; D is ambiguous. CDR1 LGHNT and CDR2 FRNRAP come from the germline V gene. This CDR3 region has 16 residues. With 4 bases removed from V and 2 bases from J, the gap between germline ends came to 18 bases. CDR3: CASGSGRSLSPYEQYF. Written as DNA, the CDR3 is TGTGCTAGTGGTTCCGGCCGCTCACTCTCCCCCTACGAGCAGTACTTC.

This chain joins TRBV4-3 and TRBJ2-1; unclear D gene. The length of the CDR3 is 15 residues. V lost 0 bases, J lost 5 bases, and 11 bases lay in between. Germline V gives CDR1 LGHNA, CDR2 YSLEER. CDR3 in amino acids: CASSQDSIRNNEQFF. The DNA of the CDR3 is TGCGCCAGCAGCCAAGATAGCATCCGAAACAATGAGCAGTTCTTC.

The rearrangement links TRBV7-9 to TRBJ2-3, with 8 bases matching TRBD2. The germline V gene has CDR1 SEHNR and CDR2 FQNEAQ (reference sequence). With V trimmed by 5 bases and J by 4 bases, 11 bases remained unmatched. The CDR3 is 16 amino acids. The CDR3 region has the DNA TGTGCCAGCAGCCCGAGGGTAGCGGGGAACCCAGATACGCAGTATTTT. Protein: CASSPRVAGNPDTQYF.

The V gene is TRBV7-9, the J gene TRBJ2-7, with TRBD2 as a possible D gene (6 bases). CDR1 and CDR2 (germline): SEHNR, FQNEAQ (reference sequence). The V gene lost 6 bases and the J gene lost 3 bases, with 21 bases spanning the gap. The CDR3 has 16 residues. Written as DNA, the CDR3 is TGTGCCAGCAGTCCTAAGGAGGGGCTAGGTTACTACGAGCAGTACTTC. It is translated as CASSPKEGLGYYEQYF.

The chain uses TRBV2 and TRBJ1-5, with TRBD1 as a possible D gene (6 bases). Germline assignment: CDR1 SNHLY and CDR2 FYNNEI. V was cut by 3 bases and J by 4 bases, with 22 bases left in between. This CDR3 contains 18 residues. The CDR3 protein is CASSDGSTGTVGNQPQHF. The CDR3 bases are TGTGCCAGCAGTGACGGGTCCACAGGGACGGTGGGGAATCAGCCCCAGCATTTT.

The chain has TRBV7-9 and TRBJ2-1, with 7 bases matching TRBD1. The trim removed 2 bases at V and 5 bases at J, leaving 6 bases unmatched. The germline gives CDR1 SEHNR, CDR2 FQNEAQ (reference sequence). CDR3 length equals 15 residues. The CDR3 region is CASSLHTGAHNEQFF. As DNA, the CDR3 is TGTGCCAGCAGCTTACATACAGGGGCGCACAATGAGCAGTTCTTC.

The gene calls are TRBV7-2 and TRBJ2-3, with unresolved D. Germline CDR1 is SGHTA and CDR2 is FQGNSA. CDR3 length equals 15 residues. The germline V and J ends were trimmed by 4 bases and 3 bases, with 14 bases remaining between them. In DNA, the CDR3 is TGTGCCAGCAGCTCCCAAGGAAGTCTGACAGATACGCAGTATTTT. This translates into CASSSQGSLTDTQYF.

This chain joins TRBV7-9 and TRBJ2-1; D is undetermined. The V gene's germline CDR1 is SEHNR and CDR2 FQNEAQ (reference sequence). The CDR3 spans 14 residues. V dropped 4 bases and J dropped 8 bases, with 15 bases sitting between them. CDR3 DNA sequence: TGTGCCAGCAGCTACCCAAGTAATTCCGATGAGCAGTTCTTC. Protein product: CASSYPSNSDEQFF.

The chain links TRBV5-1 to TRBJ2-5; 10 positions agree with TRBD2. In germline, CDR1 is SGHRS, CDR2 YFSETQ. The CDR3 has 15 residues. The V gene end was trimmed by 4 bases and the J gene end by 2 bases; junction bases not matched to a gene: 5. The CDR3, as DNA: TGCGCCAGCAGCCAGGGACTAGCGTATCAAGAGACCCAGTACTTC. It codes for CASSQGLAYQETQYF.

The rearrangement links TRBV7-8 to TRBJ2-7; D is ambiguous. Trimming took off 1 base at V and 0 bases at J, with 10 bases between the two ends. Germline loops: CDR1 SGHVS, CDR2 FQNEAQ. CDR3 length: 15 residues. The CDR3 here is CASSLEVGFSYEQYF. CDR3 nucleotides: TGTGCCAGCAGCTTAGAAGTCGGCTTCTCCTACGAGCAGTACTTC.

The V call is TRBV6-5, the J call TRBJ2-3; 9 bases align to TRBD2. V trimming: 5 bases; J trimming: 4 bases; junction bases outside the gene matches: 7. Germline V CDR1 and CDR2: MNHEY, SVGAGI. The CDR3 contains 15 residues. The CDR3 is CASSPGTSFSDTQYF. CDR3 in DNA: TGTGCCAGCAGTCCCGGGACTAGCTTCTCAGATACGCAGTATTTT.

V usage is TRBV10-3 and J usage is TRBJ2-7; D gene ambiguous. V was clipped by 11 bases and J by 2 bases, with 13 bases between them. Germline assignment: CDR1 ENHRY and CDR2 SYGVKD. This CDR3 region has 12 residues. The CDR3 is CAVAVGPYEQYF. DNA of the CDR3: TGTGCCGTCGCAGTGGGCCCCTACGAGCAGTACTTC.

V is TRBV27 and J is TRBJ1-2; the D gene is possibly TRBD1 (5 bases). The CDR3 length is 12 residues. Germline V gene sequence: CDR1 MNHEY, CDR2 SMNVEV (reference sequence). The germline V and J ends were trimmed by 4 bases and 6 bases, with 9 bases remaining between them. CDR3 amino acids: CASSYRGNGYTF. The DNA for the CDR3 is TGTGCCAGCAGTTACCGGGGCAATGGCTACACCTTC.